This passage covers 15 T cell receptor beta chains from one sample sequenced in a study of OX40 agonist ivuxolimab in advanced cancers. Data came from immunoSEQ multiplex PCR; TCRdb stores just in-frame clones and leaves some out. The repertoire consists of under 40,000 clones, with 84% occurring once and the leading ten covering 1.5% to 2%. The material sequenced was CD4+ or CD8+ T cells sorted from blood, taken in a trial of the OX40 agonist ivuxolimab. These receptors originate from an adult with an advanced solid tumor such as melanoma, head and neck, liver or kidney cancer.

The CDR3 loop reads CASSLGWGNTEAFF. CDR3 sequence (DNA): TGTGCCAGCAGCTTAGGGTGGGGGAACACTGAAGCTTTCTTT. The chain recombines TRBV7-8 with TRBJ1-1; no firm D call. V lost 1 base, J lost 1 base, and 7 bases lay in between. The CDR3 is 14 residues long. Germline CDR1 reads SGHVS; CDR2 reads FQNEAQ.

This clone was picked up a small number of times. The chain joins TRBV7-8 to TRBJ2-3; perhaps D is TRBD1 or TRBD2 (5 bases each). Trimming left V 1 base short and J 5 bases short, with 10 bases between. The CDR3 has 14 amino acids. Per the germline V gene, CDR1 is SGHVS and CDR2 is FQNEAQ. The CDR3 bases are TGTGCCAGCAGCTTAGTGGGTGGGGGAGATACGCAGTATTTT. Amino acid sequence: CASSLVGGGDTQYF. Using reference TRBV7-8 and TRBJ2-3 for the parts outside the CDR3, the full variable domain is GAGVSQSPRYKVAKRGQDVALRCDPISGHVSLFWYQQALGQGPEFLTYFQNEAQLDKSGLPSDRFFAERPEGSVSTLKIQRTQQEDSAVYLCASSLVGGGDTQYFGPGTRLTVL.

The chain is built from TRBV6-5 and TRBJ2-3; unclear D gene. Germline assignment: CDR1 MNHEY and CDR2 SVGAGI. V lost 2 bases and J lost 0, with 6 bases in between. The CDR3 contains 14 residues. The CDR3 spells CASSYGASTDTQYF. The CDR3 nucleotides read TGTGCCAGCAGTTACGGTGCTAGCACAGATACGCAGTATTTT.

The rearrangement links TRBV15 to TRBJ2-7; 10 bases are shared with TRBD2. The CDR3 contains 17 residues. The V gene's germline CDR1 is LNHNV and CDR2 YYDKDF (reference sequence). Unmatched junction bases numbered 11, after V lost 0 bases and J lost 6 bases. The CDR3 protein is CATSRDRASGGAGEQYF. The DNA of the CDR3 is TGTGCCACCAGCAGAGATAGGGCGAGCGGGGGGGCGGGCGAGCAGTACTTC.

This clone has only one observation. This chain links TRBV6-1 with TRBJ2-4; D gene uncertain. Germline CDR1 and CDR2: MNHNS and SASEGT. V shed 1 base and J shed 0 bases, with 13 bases lying between them. This CDR3 comprises 17 residues. The CDR3: CASSEVVNILAKNIQYF. In DNA, the CDR3 is TGTGCCAGCAGTGAAGTAGTAAACATCCTAGCCAAAAACATTCAGTACTTC.

The chain uses TRBV29-1 and TRBJ1-4; D might be TRBD1 (6 bases). CDR3 size: 13 residues. V was cut by 3 bases and J by 6 bases, with 11 bases left in between. Germline-derived CDR1 and CDR2 are SQVTM and ANQGSEA. The CDR3, as DNA: TGCAGCGTTGAGTGGAGGGGGTATGAAAAACTGTTTTTT. Amino acids: CSVEWRGYEKLFF.

The chain has TRBV5-8 and TRBJ2-1; D perhaps matches TRBD1 (5 bases). The length of the CDR3 is 16 residues. Trimming took 0 bases from V and 3 from J, leaving 13 bases between them. CDR1 is SGHTS and CDR2 is YDEGEE in the germline V gene. The CDR3 sequence is CASSLAQIRGYNEQFF. For the CDR3, the DNA is TGTGCCAGCAGCTTGGCACAGATTAGGGGCTACAATGAGCAGTTCTTC.

The rearrangement links TRBV5-1 to TRBJ1-1; tentatively, D is TRBD1 (5 bases). Per the germline V gene, CDR1 is SGHRS and CDR2 is YFSETQ. Trimming took 3 bases from V and 0 from J, leaving 9 bases between them. The CDR3 is 14 residues long. This chain's CDR3 is CASSWDGMNTEAFF. CDR3 DNA sequence: TGCGCCAGCAGCTGGGACGGTATGAACACTGAAGCTTTCTTT.

The rearrangement joins TRBV4-1 to TRBJ1-5; D gene ambiguous. CDR1 MGHRA and CDR2 YSYEKL come from the germline V gene. V was clipped by 5 bases and J by 4 bases, with 18 bases between them. The CDR3 covers 16 residues. This CDR3 reads CASSRDDGRPNQPQHF. The CDR3, as DNA: TGCGCCAGCAGCAGGGATGACGGACGGCCAAATCAGCCCCAGCATTTT.

The V and J genes are TRBV11-3 and TRBJ1-4; D is uncertain. V lost 3 bases and J 8 bases, leaving 10 bases between the germline ends. CDR1 is SGHNT, CDR2 YENEEA, per germline. The CDR3 covers 13 residues. The CDR3 sequence: CASSLESEEKLFF. The CDR3 DNA reads as TGTGCCAGCAGCTTGGAGTCGGAAGAAAAACTGTTTTTT.

This chain joins TRBV2 and TRBJ1-2; D possibly corresponds to TRBD1 (5 bases). The CDR3 has 15 amino acids. Per germline, CDR1 SNHLY and CDR2 FYNNEI. Trimming removed 4 bases at V and 8 bases at J, with 20 bases between. CDR3 sequence: CASSGATGGTMGYTF. The CDR3 DNA follows: TGTGCCAGCAGTGGGGCCACGGGGGGGACCATGGGCTACACCTTC.

The chain is built from TRBV9 and TRBJ2-7; TRBD2 aligns across 12 bases. CDR1 is SGDLS, CDR2 YYNGEE, per germline. The CDR3 extends over 18 amino acids. V shed 3 bases, J shed 6 bases, and the junction held 16 bases outside the gene matches. CDR3 nucleotides: TGTGCCAGCAGCGACGGGGTAGGGGCTAGCGGGAGGGGACCCGAGCAGTACTTC. This gives the protein CASSDGVGASGRGPEQYF.

The V and J genes are TRBV5-1 and TRBJ2-1; D tentatively fits TRBD1 or TRBD2 (5 bases each). Trimming removed 0 bases from V and 4 bases from J, with 11 bases in between. The CDR3 runs 15 residues. The germline V gene encodes CDR1 SGHRS and CDR2 YFSETQ. CDR3 nucleotides: TGCGCCAGCAGCTTGGCATGGGACGCGTACAATGAGCAGTTCTTC. Encoded protein: CASSLAWDAYNEQFF.

This clone was seen only once. This chain links TRBV9 with TRBJ1-2; no firm D call. V was pared by 0 bases and J by 6 bases, with 12 bases between. Germline V gene data show CDR1 as SGDLS and CDR2 as YYNGEE. The CDR3 is 14 residues long. CDR3 sequence reads: CASSVGSAENGYTF. The CDR3 coding sequence is TGTGCCAGCAGCGTAGGTTCGGCAGAGAATGGCTACACCTTC.

V usage is TRBV28 and J usage is TRBJ1-2, with D perhaps TRBD1 (5 bases). The CDR3 is 15 residues long. V was pared by 3 bases and J by 3 bases, with 14 bases between. CDR1 and CDR2 (germline): MDHEN, SYDVKM. The CDR3 reads CASSLGGGAYYGYTF. The CDR3 bases are TGTGCCAGCAGTTTGGGTGGAGGGGCCTACTATGGCTACACCTTC.